This is a list of T cell receptor beta chains from one sample in a study of Ad26.COV2.S vaccination and SARS-CoV-2 variants. Some clones are missing from TCRdb's copy, which holds only in-frame ones; the method was immunoSEQ multiplex PCR. Here the sample spans some 450,000 clones, about 92% being singletons. Sequenced material: peripheral blood, taken in a trial of Ad26.COV2.S vaccine versus placebo. The source of these receptors is a person aged 18-60 years who received the Ad26.COV2.S COVID-19 vaccine or a placebo. Both conserved end residues are part of each CDR3. The D gene is left open where the match is weak.

V: TRBV5-1
J: TRBJ2-1
D: -
CDR3: CASSLEGLSGDEQFF

V: TRBV4-1
J: TRBJ2-1
D: -
CDR3: CASSQAPTIEQFF

V: TRBV19
J: TRBJ2-2
D: -
CDR3: CASRPRTWPGGTGELFF

V: TRBV7-8
J: TRBJ2-5
D: TRBD2
CDR3: CASSLAGGPVETQYF

V: TRBV6-6
J: TRBJ1-1
D: TRBD1
CDR3: CAIDTGDTEAFF

V: TRBV6-5
J: TRBJ1-2
D: -
CDR3: CASRQDGNYGYTF

V: TRBV27
J: TRBJ2-7
D: TRBD1
CDR3: CASSSGQAGYEQYF

V: TRBV13
J: TRBJ2-1
D: TRBD1
CDR3: CASSLALRDRGRHVVNEQFF

V: TRBV5-6
J: TRBJ2-5
D: -
CDR3: CASSLYSGTETQYF

V: TRBV10-3
J: TRBJ2-2
D: -
CDR3: CAISEGQGMNTGELFF

V: TRBV5-1
J: TRBJ1-4
D: -
CDR3: CASSLEAAGVSNEKLFF

V: TRBV7-2
J: TRBJ1-1
D: -
CDR3: CASSLGLHRFFRAFF

V: TRBV28
J: TRBJ2-5
D: -
CDR3: CASSLTSRRIWETQYF

V: TRBV19
J: TRBJ2-2
D: TRBD1
CDR3: CAGKGQGSAGELFF

V: TRBV20-1
J: TRBJ2-5
D: -
CDR3: CSASGTLIETQYF